The 18 T cell receptor beta chains reported below all come from one sample, sequenced in a study of blood T cell repertoires in COVID-19. The protocol was immunoSEQ multiplex PCR, while the TCRdb copy is restricted to in-frame clones and leaves out a portion. The sample holds approximately 200,000 clones, 80% to 90% seen once. The sequenced material came from peripheral blood. The receptors come from a man aged 55 to 70 with acute or convalescent COVID-19.

This chain joins TRBV5-1 and TRBJ1-5; D is possibly TRBD1 (5 bases). V gave up 8 bases and J gave up 3 bases, with 18 bases separating them. Germline loops: CDR1 SGHRS, CDR2 YFSETQ. The CDR3 length is 15 residues. CDR3 sequence (DNA): TGCGCCAGGGACTTCAGCGGGGGTATCAATCAGCCCCAGCATTTT. This encodes CARDFSGGINQPQHF.

The V gene is TRBV5-1, the J gene TRBJ2-2; 9 bases align to TRBD1. CDR3 size: 18 residues. Germline CDR1 reads SGHRS; CDR2 reads YFSETQ. V lost 4 bases and J lost 8; bases outside the gene matches: 18. The CDR3 DNA sequence: TGCGCCAGCAGCCGGCCGTTTTCTCGGACAGGGGATTCAGGGGAGCTGTTTTTT. Its protein is CASSRPFSRTGDSGELFF.

V gene TRBV21-1 combines with J gene TRBJ1-5; the table's D gene call, TRBD1, was not cross checked with the DNA. TRBV21-1 is marked as a pseudogene. The CDR3 is 15 amino acids. CDR3 residues: CASSKARGSRQPQHF. CDR3 DNA sequence: TGTGCCAGCAGCAAAGCCAGGGGGTCGAGACAGCCCCAGCATTTT.

V usage is TRBV28 and J usage is TRBJ1-2, with TRBD1 matching 11 bases. Germline CDR1 reads MDHEN; CDR2 reads SYDVKM. V shed 6 bases, J shed 7 bases, and the junction held 7 bases outside the gene matches. The CDR3 length is 14 residues. DNA for the CDR3: TGTGCCAGCAGCCCCGGGACAGGGGGGAGTGGCTACACCTTC. Translating it yields CASSPGTGGSGYTF.

The chain uses TRBV5-1 and TRBJ2-2, with 9 bases matching TRBD2. The germline V gene has CDR1 SGHRS and CDR2 YFSETQ. This CDR3 has 14 residues. Germline trimming cut 4 bases from V and 6 bases from J; bases unmatched to any gene: 4. CDR3 sequence reads: CASSSLAGPGELFF. The CDR3 DNA follows: TGCGCCAGCAGCAGCCTAGCGGGACCCGGGGAGCTGTTTTTT.

This chain links TRBV9 with TRBJ2-7; 7 bases match TRBD2. This CDR3 has 15 residues. V gave up 0 bases and J gave up 4 bases; unmatched junction bases: 7. The V gene's germline CDR1 is SGDLS and CDR2 YYNGEE. The CDR3 here is CASSVDVTSKYEQYF. DNA for the CDR3: TGTGCCAGCAGCGTAGACGTGACTAGCAAATACGAGCAGTACTTC.

This chain connects TRBV28 to TRBJ2-1; 10 positions agree with TRBD2. The CDR3 consists of 15 residues. In germline, CDR1 is MDHEN, CDR2 SYDVKM. J lost 6 bases, V lost 7 bases, and 9 bases had no gene match. The CDR3 coding sequence is TGTGCCAGCAAAGAGGTTAGCGGGGGGATCAATGAGCAGTTCTTC. This translates into CASKEVSGGINEQFF. Full variable domain (remainder filled in from reference TRBV28 and TRBJ2-1): DVKVTQSSRYLVKRTGEKVFLECVQDMDHENMFWYRQDPGLGLRLIYFSYDVKMKEKGDIPEGYSVSREKKERFSLILESASTNQTSMYLCASKEVSGGINEQFFGPGTRLTVL.

This rearrangement joins TRBV18 to TRBJ1-2, with unresolved D. CDR1 is KGHSH and CDR2 is LQKENI in the germline V gene. This CDR3 has 12 amino acids. V lost 3 bases and J 4 bases, leaving 6 bases between the germline ends. The CDR3 region is CASSPGLYGYTF. The CDR3 DNA is TGTGCCAGCTCACCCGGACTCTATGGCTACACCTTC.

The rearrangement links TRBV6-1 to TRBJ1-3; D is uncertain. V was clipped by 2 bases and J by 0 bases, with 11 bases between them. CDR1 is MNHNS, CDR2 SASEGT, per germline. The CDR3 runs 16 residues. The CDR3 sequence: CASSELGRFSGNTIYF. Written as DNA, the CDR3 is TGTGCCAGCAGTGAATTGGGCCGCTTCTCTGGAAACACCATATATTTT.

The CDR3 DNA is TGTGCCAGCAGCCAGCGTACAGGGTTTCTTAATGAAAAACTGTTTTTT. The encoded protein is CASSQRTGFLNEKLFF. The chain couples TRBV3-1 (or the pseudogene TRBV3-2) to TRBJ1-4; weak D call: TRBD1 (6 bases). The CDR3 has 16 residues. Germline-derived CDR1 and CDR2 are LGHDT and YNNKEL (reference sequence). V lost 3 bases and J 4 bases, leaving 15 bases between the germline ends.

This sequence joins TRBV5-1 and TRBJ2-2, with 9 bases fitting TRBD1. This CDR3 has 15 residues. Trimming at V came to 4 bases and at J to 6 bases, leaving 7 bases not matched to a gene. Germline V CDR1 and CDR2: SGHRS, YFSETQ. The CDR3 DNA follows: TGCGCCAGCAGCCCCGGGACAGGGCGGTCCGGGGAGCTGTTTTTT. Translation: CASSPGTGRSGELFF.

The sample holds many counts of this clone. The chain links TRBV28 to TRBJ2-7; 9 nucleotides match TRBD1. Per germline, CDR1 MDHEN and CDR2 SYDVKM. Trimming removed 4 bases from V and 4 bases from J; junction bases left unmatched: 11. This CDR3 spans 16 amino acids. CDR3 protein: CASSYHTGGASYEQYF. The CDR3 DNA follows: TGTGCCAGCAGTTATCATACAGGGGGCGCCTCGTACGAGCAGTACTTC.

V is TRBV30 and J is TRBJ1-2; D is possibly TRBD1 (5 bases). The CDR3 length is 13 residues. Trimming removed 2 bases from V and 4 bases from J, with 11 bases in between. Germline CDR1 GTSNPN, CDR2 SVGIG (reference sequence). The CDR3 DNA reads as TGTGCCTGGAGTCCAGACAGTACCTATGGCTACACCTTC. Translation: CAWSPDSTYGYTF.

The CDR3 DNA reads as TGTGCCACCAGTGACCCCCCGGGGACAGGGAACACCGGGGAGCTGTTTTTT. Encoded protein: CATSDPPGTGNTGELFF. The rearrangement joins TRBV24-1 to TRBJ2-2; 8 bases are shared with TRBD1. The CDR3 has 17 amino acids. Losses at the gene ends were 4 bases for V and 1 base for J; bases not matched to a gene: 7. Looked up from germline, CDR1 is KGHDR and CDR2 is SFDVKD.

This chain links TRBV7-2 with TRBJ1-2; 7 bases are a match to TRBD1. Germline values: CDR1 SGHTA, CDR2 FQGNSA. V lost 1 base and J lost 4; bases outside the gene matches: 9. The CDR3 length is 16 residues. The CDR3 coding sequence is TGTGCCAGCAGCTTAGTGGCAGGGGGAGACACCTATGGCTACACCTTC. It codes for CASSLVAGGDTYGYTF.

The V gene is TRBV21-1, the J gene TRBJ2-7; TRBD1 is the table's D call, not checked against the DNA. TRBV21-1 constitutes a pseudogene. This CDR3 is built from 17 residues. The CDR3 DNA sequence: TGTGCCAGCAGCAAGCTGATTCCGGGACAGCTCTCCTACGAGCAGTACTTC. It specifies CASSKLIPGQLSYEQYF.

The chain links TRBV29-1 to TRBJ2-7; weak D call: TRBD2 (5 bases). V was cut by 4 bases and J by 3 bases, with 16 bases left in between. Germline-derived CDR1 and CDR2 are SQVTM and ANQGSEA. CDR3 length: 14 amino acids. The CDR3 DNA reads TGCAGCGTTGGAAGGAGACTGGGAGACTACGAGCAGTACTTC. Protein sequence: CSVGRRLGDYEQYF.

This rearrangement joins TRBV24-1 to TRBJ2-7; 12 bases map to TRBD2. Germline V lookup: CDR1 KGHDR, CDR2 SFDVKD. The V gene end was trimmed by 4 bases and the J gene end by 3 bases; junction bases not matched to a gene: 15. This CDR3 is 19 amino acids long. The chain's CDR3 is CATSDPRTSGKSPVYEQYF. The DNA for the CDR3 is TGTGCCACCAGTGACCCGCGGACTAGCGGGAAGTCCCCCGTCTACGAGCAGTACTTC.